Described below is a single T cell receptor (beta chain) sequence and its context. This clone was detected once. The clone's antigen remains unknown. No clone much larger than this one lies a single base away; base qualities are absent. The time point tag for this specimen amounts to: baseline before first vaccination. Vaccinee samples were obtained from the UK trials COV001 and COV002, which included a single-blind randomized controlled phase 2/3 trial of AZD1222 (ChAdOx1 nCoV-19) in healthy adults. For TCRbeta chain sequencing, PBMC samples were collected from trial participants at day 0 and at day 28 after the second dose. These data are taken from a study of T cell responses to AZD1222 COVID-19 vaccine (dated by TCRdb to about 2021). Regarding the study in general: AZD1222 recipients whose second dose came at about 4 weeks and those whose second dose came at about 12 weeks were combined into one group, since spike-specific TCR depth and breadth did not differ between the two schedules. TCR sequencing was performed for 230 to 250 trial participants, of whom about 200 were given two doses of AZD1222 and 26 were given two doses of MenACWY control vaccine. Enrollment into the trials was organized by age into subgroups of 18-55, 56-69 and 70-plus years, and those subgroups contained approximately 150, 30 and 60 TCR-sequenced participants, respectively. The investigation overall reported the following: Participants were mostly white British, with more females than males. The authors suggested clonal diversity may have been underestimated. Spike-specific TCR breadth and depth rose significantly after two AZD1222 doses compared with day 0 and with MenACWY recipients. Because no day 14 peak-response samples were available, the repertoires could be characterized only after the peak T cell response. Reportedly, almost half of the unique spike-specific TCRs recognized epitopes lying outside the regions that are mutated in the B.1.351 and B.1.1.7 variants. Conclusions about previously exposed vaccinees are limited, since just five or six AZD1222 recipients were seropositive for SARS-CoV-2 at baseline. The whole spike protein was spanned by vaccine-associated CD4 TCRs, and dominant responses were seen in regions 160-218 and 743-854. In the small 56-69-year group, the increase in depth fell short of significance, most likely because of low power.

The CDR3 regions of human TCRbeta chains were subjected to immunosequencing. In the original analysis: TCRs in the repertoires were compared against a reference library of SARS-CoV-2-specific TCRs that had been generated with the MIRA antigen-specificity platform. Breadth was defined as the fraction of unique TCRs that were SARS-CoV-2-associated, and depth was defined as the fraction of total T cells that were SARS-CoV-2-associated. Using the MIRA data, each spike-specific TCR was mapped to the spike region that the TCR reacts to and placed in a CD4 or CD8 class. Log10-transformed breadth and depth values were compared by one-way ANOVA with Sidak's multiple comparisons tests. This immuneACCESS table, as held by TCRdb, lists in-frame sequences with V and J called but not all clones. Of the missing ones, under half trace to an unresolved V gene in checked studies; the others have no known cause. The DNA gave D and trimming, while V, J and clone size come from that table. The sample profile shows tens of thousands of clones; 85% to 95% of them were found once. Around 4.9% of the sample is in the top ten clones.

The CDR3, from cysteine to phenylalanine, totals 13 residues. The DNA shown is the 39-base CDR3, in frame from base 1. The germline V gene provides CDR1 SNHLY and CDR2 FYNNEI. Trimming costs V 4 bases and J 0 bases, and their ends lie 7 bases apart. Material: peripheral blood, obtained on day 0 of AZD1222 vaccination. This clonotype originated in an adult in good health. The sequence is built from TRBV2 and TRBJ2-7, with the D call tentatively TRBD1 or TRBD2, each fitting 5 bases. The nucleotide sequence is TGTGCCAGCAGTGGGGACGGCTCCTACGAGCAGTACTTC. Its product reads: CASSGDGSYEQYF.